The following is a TCR beta chain sequence with its context. This CDR3 is built from 13 residues. Trimming cost V 1 base and J 4 bases, with 8 bases left between them. Germline V gene lookup returns CDR1 SGHVS and CDR2 FQNEAQ. The entry originates in a study of blood T cell repertoires in COVID-19. The repertoire was sequenced with immunoSEQ multiplex PCR; TCRdb's copy has only in-frame clones and lacks some. Of 60,000 to 75,000 clones detected, around 85% appear once; the ten largest clones hold about 17%. This sequence joins TRBV7-8 and TRBJ2-7, with D possibly being TRBD2 (5 bases). Sequenced: peripheral blood. The sequence came from a human donor in a cohort sampled during active COVID-19. As DNA, the CDR3 is TGTGCCAGCAGCTTAGGACCGGGGTACGAGCAGTACTTC. Protein sequence: CASSLGPGYEQYF.